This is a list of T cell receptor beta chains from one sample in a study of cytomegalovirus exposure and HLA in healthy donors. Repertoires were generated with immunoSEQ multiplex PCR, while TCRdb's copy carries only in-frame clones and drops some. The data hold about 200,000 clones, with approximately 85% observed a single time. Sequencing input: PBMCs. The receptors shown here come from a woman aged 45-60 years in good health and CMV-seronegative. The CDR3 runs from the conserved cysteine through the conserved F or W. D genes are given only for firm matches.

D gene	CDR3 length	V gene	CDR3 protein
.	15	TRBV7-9	CASSSGVDSYNEQFF
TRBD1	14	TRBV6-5	CASSYLQGNEKLFF
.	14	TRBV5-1	CASSSGQHTGELFF
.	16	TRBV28	CASRTAGPQSGNTIYF
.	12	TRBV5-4	CASSLDRNEQFF
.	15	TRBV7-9	CASSLTGLSGNTIYF
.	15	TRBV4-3	CASSQQGSGANVLTF
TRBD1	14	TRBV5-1	CASSYGQGYETQYF
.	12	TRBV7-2	CASSSLQGLAFF
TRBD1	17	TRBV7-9	CASSFIKPRQGAETQYF
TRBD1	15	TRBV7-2	CASSLLVRGQEGYTF
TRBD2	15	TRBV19	CASSILAGVTGELFF
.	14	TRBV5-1	CASRVGSNSYEQYF
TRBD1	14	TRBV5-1	CASSPGQGAETQYF
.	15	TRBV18	CASSQTGLNYNEQFF
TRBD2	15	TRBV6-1	CASSDGAVGGNEQYF
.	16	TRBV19	CASSIDGRGTYQPQHF
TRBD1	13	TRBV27	CASRGQGAHGYTF
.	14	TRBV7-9	CASRTGSANTEAFF
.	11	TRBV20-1	CSAPVNTEAFF
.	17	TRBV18	CASSPGLQGLRPDTQYF
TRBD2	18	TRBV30	CAWSVPGTSGRSSYEQYF
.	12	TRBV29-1	CGASQLNTEAFF
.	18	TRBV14	CASSNPSPSVSSYNEQFF
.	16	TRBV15	CATSRALRDSGNTIYF
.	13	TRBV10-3	CAISDVANTEAFF
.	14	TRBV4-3	CASSTTGNNQPQHF
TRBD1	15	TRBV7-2	CASTFSGTGQETQYF
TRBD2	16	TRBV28	CASSLLAGGSYNEQFF
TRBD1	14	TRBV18	CASSLQGSPYEQYF
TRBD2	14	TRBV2	CASSGGTGGYEQYF
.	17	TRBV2	CASSEAGTVQPSYEQYF
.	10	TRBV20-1	CSRGIYGYTF
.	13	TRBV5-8	CASSSLRNQPQHF
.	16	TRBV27	CASSQVGGGRGEKLFF
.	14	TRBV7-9	CSSSSLGFTDTQYF
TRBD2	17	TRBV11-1	CASASGTSGRARETQYF
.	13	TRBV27	CASSIGRDYEQYF
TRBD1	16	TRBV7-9	CASSQQGALRNTEAFF
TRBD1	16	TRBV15	CATSAGTGLQNTEAFF
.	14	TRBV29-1	CSVEVAGLGTEAFF
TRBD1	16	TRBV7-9	CASSDTGGASDTEAFF
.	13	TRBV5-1	CASSLDYYGELFF
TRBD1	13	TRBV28	CATLRGQSQGQYF
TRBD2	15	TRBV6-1	CASSEERLATHEQYF
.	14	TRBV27	CASSPSSGKYEQYF
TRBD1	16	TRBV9	CASSVAQGTRGNEQFF
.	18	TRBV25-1	CASSGSPWVAENTGELFF
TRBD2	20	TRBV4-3	CASSQEGIGLAGGITGELFF
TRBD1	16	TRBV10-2	CASRDSGRWGNQPQHF
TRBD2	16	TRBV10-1	CASSERLAGRRQTQYF
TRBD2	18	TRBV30	CAWSVRMRSGRGAHEQYF
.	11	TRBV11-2	CASSPGNEQFF